This T cell receptor beta chain came from a study of human T cells and chemical hapten exposure. About the study: Diphenylcyclopropenone, dosed weekly to the scalp, was given to patients throughout the approximately 23-week study. Once 0.01% DPC had been applied to the upper back by patch test, readings were taken at 6 days.

The length of the CDR3 is 13 residues. CDR1 is SQVTM and CDR2 is ANQGSEA in the germline V gene. As handled by the study authors: From approximately 20,000 to 700,000 TCRs were found per sample, with a median of approximately 100,000. TCRdb passed the RACE reads through MiXCR, listing each CDR3 protein once. The V and J calls here are based on TCRdb, not the publication. The sample contains 95,000 to 150,000 distinct CDR3 sequences, approximately 14% of which appear only once. Time point indicated: patch test 1, 2 weeks after DPC sensitization. Treatment defined: therapeutic diphenylcyclopropenone sensitization with weekly scalp DPC. Alopecia patients, 18 to 70 years old and DPC-suitable, served as donors.

Sequenced here: whole blood, sampled in connection with sensitization to the hapten diphenylcyclopropenone (DPC). The chain uses TRBV29-1 and TRBJ2-1; TRBD2 might be the D (6 bases). This clonotype originated in a man between 18 and 35 years old with alopecia areata. Some clones in this sample may be carry-over from other donors' samples. The chain's CDR3 is CSGRFSSYNEQFF. CDR3 bases: TGCAGTGGGAGGTTTAGCTCCTACAATGAGCAGTTCTTC.